This T cell receptor beta chain was observed in a study of memory CD4+ T cells and cytomegalovirus serostatus. The CDR3 contains 15 residues. Germline CDR1 and CDR2: SGHDN and FVKESK. Trimming took off 4 bases at V and 1 base at J, with 13 bases between the two ends. The sort gate was single viable CD3+CD4+CD8-CD45RO+ cells for memory CD4+ T cells. Only in-frame clones appear in the TCRdb table, and some are missing; sequencing was by immunoSEQ multiplex PCR. The data contain tens of thousands of clones, over 60% of them singletons. The chain employs TRBV14 and TRBJ1-1; possibly TRBD1 for D (5 bases). This TCR derives from an adult in good health and CMV-seronegative. Sequencing was done on a sample of memory CD4+ T cells from blood. This CDR3 is CASSPGTGGNTEAFF. The CDR3 DNA follows: TGTGCCAGCAGCCCCGGGACGGGAGGGAACACTGAAGCTTTCTTT.